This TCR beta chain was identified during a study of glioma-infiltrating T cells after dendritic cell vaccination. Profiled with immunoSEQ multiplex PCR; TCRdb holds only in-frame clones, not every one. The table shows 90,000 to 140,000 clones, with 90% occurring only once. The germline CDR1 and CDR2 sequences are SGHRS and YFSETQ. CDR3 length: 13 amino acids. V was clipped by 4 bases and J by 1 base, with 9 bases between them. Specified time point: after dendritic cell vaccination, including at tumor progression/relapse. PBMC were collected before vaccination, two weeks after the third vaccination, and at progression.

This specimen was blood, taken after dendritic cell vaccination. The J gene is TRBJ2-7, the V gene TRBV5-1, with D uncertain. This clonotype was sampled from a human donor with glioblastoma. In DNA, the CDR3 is TGCGCCAGCAGCGCTACGGTGTCCTACGAGCAGTACTTC. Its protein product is CASSATVSYEQYF.